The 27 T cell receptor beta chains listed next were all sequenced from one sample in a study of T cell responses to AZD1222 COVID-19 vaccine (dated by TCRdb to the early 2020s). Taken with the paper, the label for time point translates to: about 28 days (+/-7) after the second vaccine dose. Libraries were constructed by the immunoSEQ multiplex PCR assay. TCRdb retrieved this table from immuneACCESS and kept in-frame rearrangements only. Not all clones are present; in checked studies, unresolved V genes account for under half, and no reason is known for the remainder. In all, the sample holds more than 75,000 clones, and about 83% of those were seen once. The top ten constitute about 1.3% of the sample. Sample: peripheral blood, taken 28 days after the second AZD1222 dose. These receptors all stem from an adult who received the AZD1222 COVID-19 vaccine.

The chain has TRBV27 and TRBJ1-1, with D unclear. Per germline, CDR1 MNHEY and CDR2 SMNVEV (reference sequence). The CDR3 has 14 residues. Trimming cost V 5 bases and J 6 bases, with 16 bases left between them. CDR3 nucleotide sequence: TGTGCCAGCAGTCCCCCATTGAGGGCGTCTGAAGCTTTCTTT. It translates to CASSPPLRASEAFF.

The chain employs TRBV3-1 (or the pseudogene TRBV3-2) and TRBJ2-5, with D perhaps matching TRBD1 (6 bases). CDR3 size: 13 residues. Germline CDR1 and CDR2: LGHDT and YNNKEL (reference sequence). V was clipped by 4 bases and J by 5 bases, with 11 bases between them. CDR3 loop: CASSPTGRETQYF. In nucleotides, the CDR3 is TGTGCCAGCAGCCCTACAGGGCGGGAGACCCAGTACTTC.

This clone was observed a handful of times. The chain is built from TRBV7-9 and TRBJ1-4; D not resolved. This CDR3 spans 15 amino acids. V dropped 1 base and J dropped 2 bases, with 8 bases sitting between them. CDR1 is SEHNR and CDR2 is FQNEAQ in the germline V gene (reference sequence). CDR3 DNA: TGTGCCAGCAGCTTAGAGGTGGATACTAATGAAAAACTGTTTTTT. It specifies CASSLEVDTNEKLFF.

The CDR3 DNA sequence: TGTGCCAGTAGTGGGACATCTAGCAATCAGCCCCAGCATTTT. Translation: CASSGTSSNQPQHF. This chain links TRBV19 with TRBJ1-5, with a possible D match to TRBD1 (6 bases). The V gene lost 5 bases and the J gene lost 0 bases, with 8 bases spanning the gap. CDR1 and CDR2 from the germline V gene are LNHDA and SQIVND (reference sequence). There are 14 residues in the CDR3. The variable domain in full, with the rest retrieved from reference TRBV19 and TRBJ1-5, is DGGITQSPKYLFRKEGQNVTLSCEQNLNHDAMYWYRQDPGQGLRLIYYSQIVNDFQKGDIAEGYSVSREKKESFPLTVTSAQKNPTAFYLCASSGTSSNQPQHFGDGTRLSIL.

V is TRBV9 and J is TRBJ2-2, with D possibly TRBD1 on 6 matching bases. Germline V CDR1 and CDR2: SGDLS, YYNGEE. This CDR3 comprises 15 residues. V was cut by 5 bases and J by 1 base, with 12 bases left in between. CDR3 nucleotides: TGTGCCAGCAGGTTGGGGACACAGAACACCGGGGAGCTGTTTTTT. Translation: CASRLGTQNTGELFF.

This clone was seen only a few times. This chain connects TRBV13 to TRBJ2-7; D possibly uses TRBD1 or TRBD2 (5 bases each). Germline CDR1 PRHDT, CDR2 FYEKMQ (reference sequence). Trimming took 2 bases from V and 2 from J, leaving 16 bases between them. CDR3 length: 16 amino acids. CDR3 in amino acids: CASSLTPGTSPYEQYF. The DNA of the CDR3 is TGTGCCAGCAGCTTAACGCCCGGGACCAGCCCCTACGAGCAGTACTTC.

The CDR3: CASSLGGPTDTQYF. The CDR3, as DNA: TGTGCCAGCAGCTTGGGGGGCCCCACAGATACGCAGTATTTT. The genes are TRBV27 and TRBJ2-3; TRBD1 or TRBD2 may be the D gene (6 bases each). The V gene's germline CDR1 is MNHEY and CDR2 SMNVEV (reference sequence). The length of the CDR3 is 14 residues. Between the trimmed V and J ends, which lost 6 bases and 2 bases, there was a span of 12 bases.

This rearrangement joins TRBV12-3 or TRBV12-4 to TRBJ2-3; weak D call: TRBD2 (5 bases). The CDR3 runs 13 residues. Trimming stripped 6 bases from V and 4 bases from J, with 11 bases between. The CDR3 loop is CASRVGVSDTQYF. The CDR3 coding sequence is TGTGCCAGCAGGGTCGGGGTATCAGATACGCAGTATTTT.

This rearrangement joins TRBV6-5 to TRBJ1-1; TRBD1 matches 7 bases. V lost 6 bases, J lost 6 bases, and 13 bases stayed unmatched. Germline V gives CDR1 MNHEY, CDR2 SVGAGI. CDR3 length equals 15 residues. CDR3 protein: CASRRPDRTFAEAFF. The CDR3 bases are TGTGCCAGCAGAAGACCGGACAGGACGTTCGCTGAAGCTTTCTTT.

CDR3 sequence reads: CASSYNGDQPQHF. The CDR3 DNA is TGTGCCAGCAGTTACAATGGGGATCAGCCCCAGCATTTT. The rearrangement links TRBV6-5 to TRBJ1-5; no definite D call. The CDR3 contains 13 residues. V was trimmed by 2 bases and J by 5 bases, leaving 7 bases between them. CDR1 and CDR2 (germline): MNHEY, SVGAGI.

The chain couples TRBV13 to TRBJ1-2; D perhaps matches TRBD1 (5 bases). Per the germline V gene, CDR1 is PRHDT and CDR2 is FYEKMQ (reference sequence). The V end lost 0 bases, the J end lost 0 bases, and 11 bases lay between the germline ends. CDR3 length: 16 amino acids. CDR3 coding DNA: TGTGCCAGCAGCTTAGGGCAGGGTCCCTCTAACTATGGCTACACCTTC. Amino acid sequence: CASSLGQGPSNYGYTF.

CDR3 bases: TGCGCCAGCAGCCAAGACACGTACAGCTATAATTCACCCCTCCACTTT. This translates into CASSQDTYSYNSPLHF. The chain employs TRBV4-3 and TRBJ1-6; D ambiguous. CDR1 LGHNA and CDR2 YSLEER come from the germline V gene. V lost 0 bases and J 3 bases, leaving 9 bases between the germline ends. The CDR3 loop spans 16 amino acids.

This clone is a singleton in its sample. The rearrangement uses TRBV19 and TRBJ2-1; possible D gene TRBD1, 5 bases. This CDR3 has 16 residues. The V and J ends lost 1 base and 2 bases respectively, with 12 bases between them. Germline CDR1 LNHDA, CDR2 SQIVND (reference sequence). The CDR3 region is CASSIVVAGPYNEQFF. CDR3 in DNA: TGTGCCAGTAGTATAGTTGTGGCAGGGCCCTACAATGAGCAGTTCTTC.

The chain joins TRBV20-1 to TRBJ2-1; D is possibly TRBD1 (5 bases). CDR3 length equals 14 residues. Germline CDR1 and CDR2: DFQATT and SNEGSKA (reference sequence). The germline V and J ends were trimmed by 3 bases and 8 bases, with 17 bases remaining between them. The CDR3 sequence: CSASGMQGRDEQFF. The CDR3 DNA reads TGCAGTGCTAGTGGAATGCAGGGTCGTGATGAGCAGTTCTTC.

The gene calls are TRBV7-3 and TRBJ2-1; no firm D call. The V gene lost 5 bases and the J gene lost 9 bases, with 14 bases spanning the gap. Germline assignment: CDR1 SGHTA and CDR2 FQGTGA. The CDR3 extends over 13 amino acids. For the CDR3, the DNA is TGTGCCAGCAGCACAAAAGGGAAGAGTGAGCAGTTCTTC. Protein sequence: CASSTKGKSEQFF.

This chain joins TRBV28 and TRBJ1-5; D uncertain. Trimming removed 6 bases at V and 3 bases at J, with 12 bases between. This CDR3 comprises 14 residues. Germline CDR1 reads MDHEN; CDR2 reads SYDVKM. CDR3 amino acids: CASSNPGNNQPQHF. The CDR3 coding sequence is TGTGCCAGCAGCAACCCGGGAAACAATCAGCCCCAGCATTTT.

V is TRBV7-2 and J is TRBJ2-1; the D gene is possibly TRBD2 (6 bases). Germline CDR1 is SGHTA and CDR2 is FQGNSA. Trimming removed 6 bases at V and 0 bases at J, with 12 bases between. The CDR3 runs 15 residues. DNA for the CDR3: TGTGCCAGCAGGGCGGGACTTAACTCCTACAATGAGCAGTTCTTC. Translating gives CASRAGLNSYNEQFF. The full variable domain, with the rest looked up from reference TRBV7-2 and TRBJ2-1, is GAGVSQSPSNKVTEKGKDVELRCDPISGHTALYWYRQSLGQGLEFLIYFQGNSAPDKSGLPSDRFSAERTGGSVSTLTIQRTQQEDSAVYLCASRAGLNSYNEQFFGPGTRLTVL.

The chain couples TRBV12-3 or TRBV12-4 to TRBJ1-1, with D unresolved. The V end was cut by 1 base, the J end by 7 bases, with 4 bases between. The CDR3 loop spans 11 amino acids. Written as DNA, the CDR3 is TGTGCCAGCAGTTTAGGAAATGAAGCTTTCTTT. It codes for CASSLGNEAFF.

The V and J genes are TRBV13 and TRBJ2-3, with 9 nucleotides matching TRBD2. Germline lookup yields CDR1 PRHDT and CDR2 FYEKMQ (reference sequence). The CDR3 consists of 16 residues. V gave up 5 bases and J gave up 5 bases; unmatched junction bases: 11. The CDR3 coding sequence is TGTGCCAGCAGCCTGGACTCCAGCGGGAGGTTAGATACGCAGTATTTT. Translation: CASSLDSSGRLDTQYF.

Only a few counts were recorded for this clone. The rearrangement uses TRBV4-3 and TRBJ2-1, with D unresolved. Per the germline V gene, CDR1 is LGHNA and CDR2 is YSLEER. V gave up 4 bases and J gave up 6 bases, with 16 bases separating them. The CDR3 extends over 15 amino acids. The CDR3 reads CASSRAFGLVNEQFF. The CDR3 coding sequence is TGCGCCAGCAGCCGGGCATTTGGGTTGGTCAATGAGCAGTTCTTC.

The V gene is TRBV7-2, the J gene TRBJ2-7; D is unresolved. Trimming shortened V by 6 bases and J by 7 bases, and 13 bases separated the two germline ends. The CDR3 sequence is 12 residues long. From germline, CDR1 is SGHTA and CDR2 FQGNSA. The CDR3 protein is CASRELGQEQYF. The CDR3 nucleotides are TGTGCCAGCAGAGAACTTGGGCAGGAGCAGTACTTC.

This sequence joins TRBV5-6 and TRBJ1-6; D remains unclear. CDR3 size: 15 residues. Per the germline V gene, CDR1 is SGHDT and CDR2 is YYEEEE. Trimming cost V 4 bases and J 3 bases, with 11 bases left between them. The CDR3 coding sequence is TGTGCCAGCAGCCAGAAAATTAGCTATAATTCACCCCTCCACTTT. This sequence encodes CASSQKISYNSPLHF.

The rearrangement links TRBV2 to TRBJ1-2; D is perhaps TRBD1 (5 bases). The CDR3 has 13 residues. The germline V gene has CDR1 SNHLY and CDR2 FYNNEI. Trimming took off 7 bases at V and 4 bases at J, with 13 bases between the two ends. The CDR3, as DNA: TGTGCCAGCATCCAGGGTTATAGCTATGGCTACACCTTC. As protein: CASIQGYSYGYTF.

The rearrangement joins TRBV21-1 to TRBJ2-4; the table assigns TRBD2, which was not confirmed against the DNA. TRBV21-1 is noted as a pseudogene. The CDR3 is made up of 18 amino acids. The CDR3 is CASNRTSGRARSKNIQYF. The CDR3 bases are TGTGCCAGCAACCGGACTAGCGGGAGGGCCCGGTCCAAAAACATTCAGTACTTC.

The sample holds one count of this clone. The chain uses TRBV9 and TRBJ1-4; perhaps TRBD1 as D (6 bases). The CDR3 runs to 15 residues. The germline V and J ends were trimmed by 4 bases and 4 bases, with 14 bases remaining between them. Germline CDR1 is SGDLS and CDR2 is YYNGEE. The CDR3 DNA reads TGTGCCAGCAGCCCCTTCCGGGGGCTTAATGAAAAACTGTTTTTT. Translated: CASSPFRGLNEKLFF.

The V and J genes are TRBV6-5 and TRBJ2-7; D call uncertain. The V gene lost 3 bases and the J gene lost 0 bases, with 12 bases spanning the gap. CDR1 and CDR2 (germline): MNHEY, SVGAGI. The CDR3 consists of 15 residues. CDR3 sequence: CASSYGKGSSYEQYF. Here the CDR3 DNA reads TGTGCCAGCAGTTATGGGAAAGGCAGCTCCTACGAGCAGTACTTC.

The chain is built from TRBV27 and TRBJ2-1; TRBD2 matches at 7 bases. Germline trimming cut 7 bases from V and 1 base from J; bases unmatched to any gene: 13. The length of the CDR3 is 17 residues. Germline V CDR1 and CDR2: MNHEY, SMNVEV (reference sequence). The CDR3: CASTYGGSRGSYNEQFF. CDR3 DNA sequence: TGTGCCAGCACCTACGGGGGGAGTCGAGGGTCCTACAATGAGCAGTTCTTC.